This T cell receptor beta chain was found in a study of CD8 T cells in ankylosing spondylitis. The study, taken as a whole, reports: A motif in TCR beta, a set of roughly eight highly homologous variants, appeared characteristic of ankylosing spondylitis blood. Disease-linked clones reportedly concentrated significantly in matched ankylosing spondylitis synovial fluid.

This clonotype was detected a few times. As yet, its antigen is unknown. Deletions cut 2 bases from V and 10 bases from J, with 9 bases between. CDR3 length: 13 amino acids. Per the germline V gene, CDR1 is MNHEY and CDR2 is SMNVEV (reference sequence). Using its own MiXCR run on the 5' RACE reads, TCRdb lists one record per CDR3 protein. The sample lists about 540,000 distinct CDR3 sequences; approximately 11% were seen once. This clonotype originated in a male donor with ankylosing spondylitis. Material for sequencing was blood, either unsorted or a sorted T cell fraction (not recorded which). The gene calls are TRBV27 and TRBJ1-6; D is unresolved. CDR3 amino acids: CASSLIVGSPLHF. DNA for the CDR3: TGTGCCAGCAGTTTAATCGTTGGCTCACCCCTCCACTTT.